The T cell receptor (beta chain) described here comes from a study of blood T cells in healthy people across ages. Findings and caveats of the study: Conclusively comparing naive with antigen-experienced cells was impossible with unsorted PBMCs. As naive T cell percentage varied, TCR beta diversity correlated strongly with it. Changes seen in expanded clonotypes were possibly confounded by donor CMV status left unknown.

For this clonotype: Its antigen is unidentified.

Trimming stripped 0 bases from V and 5 bases from J, with 14 bases between. Germline assignment: CDR1 MNHEY and CDR2 SVGAGI. There are 15 residues in the CDR3. Primed by a sample-barcoded 5' primer and a J-beta primer mix, a second PCR proceeded for 7 to 11 cycles. TCRdb ran MiXCR on the 5' RACE reads and lists one entry per CDR3 protein. The table records approximately 760,000 distinct CDR3 sequences, roughly 25% of them present only once. The data also belong to a second study, concerning T cells of mothers and their children. That report notes: Samples were provided by three healthy Caucasian mothers and their six children.

This rearrangement joins TRBV6-5 to TRBJ2-7; D perhaps matches TRBD2 (5 bases). The receptor's source is a boy younger than 18 in good health. The material sequenced was blood. CDR3 region: CASSYSISSGDEQYF. In DNA, the CDR3 is TGTGCCAGCAGTTACTCGATTTCGTCCGGGGACGAGCAGTACTTC.